A single sample is the source of the 30 T cell receptor beta chains below, sequenced in a study of blood T cell repertoires in COVID-19. Only in-frame clones appear in the TCRdb table, and some are missing; sequencing was by immunoSEQ multiplex PCR. The sample carries more than 95,000 clones, about 80% recorded once. Sequencing was done on a sample of peripheral blood. Every receptor here comes from a man in his 70s with active or convalescent COVID-19.

Written as DNA, the CDR3 is TGTGCCAGCAGCTCCGAGGGGGCTGCTAACTATGGCTACACCTTC. Its protein is CASSSEGAANYGYTF. The chain carries TRBV27 and TRBJ1-2, with 7 bases matching TRBD1. The V gene end was trimmed by 6 bases and the J gene end by 0 bases; junction bases not matched to a gene: 7. The CDR3 is 15 residues long. Germline V gene lookup returns CDR1 MNHEY and CDR2 SMNVEV (reference sequence).

CDR3 loop: CASSFDRWNTEAFF. The CDR3 nucleotides are TGTGCCAGCAGCTTCGACAGATGGAACACTGAAGCTTTCTTT. The chain links TRBV7-2 to TRBJ1-1; possible D gene TRBD1, 5 bases. Trimming shortened V by 3 bases and J by 1 base, and 9 bases separated the two germline ends. The V gene's germline CDR1 is SGHTA and CDR2 FQGNSA. CDR3 length equals 14 residues.

This chain joins TRBV5-1 and TRBJ2-2; TRBD1 matches at 7 bases. Trimming took 3 bases from V and 1 from J; bases not matched to a gene: 6. The CDR3 is made up of 16 amino acids. CDR1 and CDR2 (germline): SGHRS, YFSETQ. The CDR3 spells CASSYGDSGNTGELFF. CDR3 nucleotides: TGCGCCAGCAGCTACGGGGACAGTGGGAACACCGGGGAGCTGTTTTTT.

The V and J genes are TRBV5-1 and TRBJ2-2; a possible D gene is TRBD1 (6 bases). The CDR3 sequence is 16 residues long. CDR1 and CDR2 from the germline V gene are SGHRS and YFSETQ. Trimming left V 4 bases short and J 3 bases short, with 16 bases between. The CDR3 loop reads CASSLARGGDTGELFF. CDR3 DNA sequence: TGCGCCAGCAGCCTGGCCAGGGGCGGTGACACCGGGGAGCTGTTTTTT.

J is TRBJ1-2 and V is TRBV28; TRBD1 agrees at 10 bases. CDR3 length equals 15 residues. Germline CDR1 and CDR2: MDHEN and SYDVKM. V lost 5 bases to trimming and J lost 3 bases; unmatched junction nucleotides: 6. The CDR3 DNA sequence: TGTGCCAGCAGTAGCCACGACAGGGGGCACTATGGCTACACCTTC. Protein sequence: CASSSHDRGHYGYTF.

V is TRBV5-1 and J is TRBJ1-3; TRBD1 is a possible D gene (6 bases). The germline V gene has CDR1 SGHRS and CDR2 YFSETQ. V gave up 4 bases and J gave up 2 bases, with 10 bases separating them. The CDR3 consists of 14 residues. Written as DNA, the CDR3 is TGCGCCAGCAGCCTCGGGGGGCCTGGAAACACCATATATTTT. Protein: CASSLGGPGNTIYF.

V gene TRBV20-1 combines with J gene TRBJ2-3, with 10 nucleotides matching TRBD2. The germline gives CDR1 DFQATT, CDR2 SNEGSKA (reference sequence). The trim removed 3 bases at V and 1 base at J, leaving 4 bases unmatched. CDR3 length equals 15 residues. The CDR3 sequence: CSASGSGGGTDTQYF. The CDR3 DNA reads as TGCAGTGCTAGTGGCAGCGGGGGGGGCACAGATACGCAGTATTTT.

The genes are TRBV7-9 and TRBJ1-4; 10 bases fit TRBD1. V lost 2 bases, J lost 11 bases, and 5 bases stayed unmatched. This CDR3 region has 14 residues. Per germline, CDR1 SEHNR and CDR2 FQNEAQ (reference sequence). CDR3 DNA: TGTGCCAGCAGCTTAACCGGGACAGGGGATAAACTGTTTTTT. Translated, it gives CASSLTGTGDKLFF.

The chain combines TRBV5-1 with TRBJ2-3; tentative D call: TRBD1 (6 bases). The CDR3 has 15 amino acids. The germline V and J ends were trimmed by 4 bases and 4 bases, with 16 bases remaining between them. Germline CDR1 SGHRS, CDR2 YFSETQ. The CDR3 loop is CASSTASGVADTQYF. DNA of the CDR3: TGCGCCAGCAGCACCGCGTCAGGGGTCGCAGATACGCAGTATTTT.

V usage is TRBV3-1 (or the pseudogene TRBV3-2) and J usage is TRBJ1-1; D unclear. Trimming removed 4 bases from V and 1 base from J, with 10 bases in between. The CDR3 runs 14 residues. Looked up from germline, CDR1 is LGHDT and CDR2 is YNNKEL (reference sequence). CDR3 in DNA: TGTGCCAGCAGCCGAGTGGCGGGGAACACTGAAGCTTTCTTT. As protein: CASSRVAGNTEAFF.

This clone has a single count. V and J are TRBV11-3 and TRBJ1-1, with D unclear. Trimming took 3 bases from V and 4 from J, leaving 18 bases between them. Germline CDR1 and CDR2: SGHNT and YENEEA. There are 16 residues in the CDR3. CDR3 loop: CASSLGREIGPTEAFF. DNA of the CDR3: TGTGCCAGCAGCTTGGGGAGGGAAATTGGGCCCACTGAAGCTTTCTTT.

V usage is TRBV28 and J usage is TRBJ2-3, with a possible D match to TRBD1 (6 bases). The V end was cut by 3 bases, the J end by 1 base, with 8 bases between. Germline loops: CDR1 MDHEN, CDR2 SYDVKM. This CDR3 contains 14 residues. The CDR3 coding sequence is TGTGCCAGCAGTTTGGACAGAGGCACAGATACGCAGTATTTT. Translated: CASSLDRGTDTQYF. Full variable domain (outside the CDR3, taken from reference TRBV28 and TRBJ2-3): DVKVTQSSRYLVKRTGEKVFLECVQDMDHENMFWYRQDPGLGLRLIYFSYDVKMKEKGDIPEGYSVSREKKERFSLILESASTNQTSMYLCASSLDRGTDTQYFGPGTRLTVL.

This chain uses TRBV7-2 with TRBJ1-4, with no clear D. Trimming took 5 bases from V and 5 from J, leaving 3 bases between them. From germline, CDR1 is SGHTA and CDR2 FQGNSA. The length of the CDR3 is 11 residues. The CDR3 reads CASSANEKLFF. DNA of the CDR3: TGTGCCAGCAGCGCGAATGAAAAACTGTTTTTT.

This clone was seen a single time. The V and J genes are TRBV12-3 or TRBV12-4 and TRBJ2-2; no reliable D call. Trimming cost V 7 bases and J 3 bases, with 9 bases left between them. The CDR3 has 13 amino acids. As DNA, the CDR3 is TGTGCCAGCATTCTAGACCACACCGGGGAGCTGTTTTTT. Protein sequence: CASILDHTGELFF.

CDR3 DNA sequence: TGTGCCAGCAGCGCCCCAGGCAACACTGGAAACACCATATATTTT. Its protein is CASSAPGNTGNTIYF. The chain couples TRBV9 to TRBJ1-3; unclear D gene. The V end lost 3 bases, the J end lost 2 bases, and 12 bases lay between the germline ends. Germline-derived CDR1 and CDR2 are SGDLS and YYNGEE. This CDR3 comprises 15 residues.

A few counts support this clone. V usage is TRBV7-2 and J usage is TRBJ1-2, with a possible D match to TRBD1 (5 bases). CDR3 length: 15 residues. Germline V gene lookup returns CDR1 SGHTA and CDR2 FQGNSA. The ends were cut back, 1 base at V and 7 bases at J, with 16 bases in the middle. The CDR3 loop reads CASSLEDRGVGGYTF. Written as DNA, the CDR3 is TGTGCCAGCAGCTTAGAAGATCGGGGGGTAGGTGGCTACACCTTC. Full variable domain (outside the CDR3, taken from reference TRBV7-2 and TRBJ1-2): GAGVSQSPSNKVTEKGKDVELRCDPISGHTALYWYRQSLGQGLEFLIYFQGNSAPDKSGLPSDRFSAERTGGSVSTLTIQRTQQEDSAVYLCASSLEDRGVGGYTFGSGTRLTVV.

The chain uses TRBV28 and TRBJ1-2, with D possibly being TRBD1 (6 bases). Germline CDR1 reads MDHEN; CDR2 reads SYDVKM. Trimming took off 5 bases at V and 5 bases at J, with 12 bases between the two ends. There are 13 residues in the CDR3. The CDR3 DNA is TGTGCCAGCAGTCCCGGACAGCTTTATGGCTACACCTTC. It yields the protein CASSPGQLYGYTF.

V and J are TRBV28 and TRBJ2-5; TRBD2 matches 9 bases. The germline V gene encodes CDR1 MDHEN and CDR2 SYDVKM. The V and J ends lost 5 bases and 5 bases, in that order; junction bases with no gene match: 6. CDR3 length: 14 amino acids. The CDR3 coding sequence is TGTGCCAGCAGTCCAGCGGGAGGTTGGGAGACCCAGTACTTC. Encoded protein: CASSPAGGWETQYF.

The chain has TRBV11-3 and TRBJ2-5; 9 nucleotides match TRBD2. The J segment lost 3 bases and the V segment lost 7 bases, leaving 3 bases of the junction unmatched. The CDR3 sequence is 13 residues long. Germline CDR1 is SGHNT and CDR2 is YENEEA. The CDR3 DNA reads TGTGCCAGCAAGGCTAGCGGGAAAGAGACCCAGTACTTC. Its translation: CASKASGKETQYF. Combining the CDR3 with reference TRBV11-3 and TRBJ2-5 gives the whole variable domain EAGVVQSPRYKIIEKKQPVAFWCNPISGHNTLYWYLQNLGQGPELLIRYENEEAVDDSQLPKDRFSAERLKGVDSTLKIQPAELGDSAVYLCASKASGKETQYFGPGTRLLVL.

The chain recombines TRBV25-1 with TRBJ1-2; maybe TRBD1 (6 bases). Trimming took off 1 base at V and 5 bases at J, with 11 bases between the two ends. CDR1 MGHDK and CDR2 SYGVNS come from the germline V gene. The CDR3 runs to 14 residues. CDR3 loop: CASSESVTGYGYTF. For the CDR3, the DNA is TGTGCCAGCAGTGAATCGGTGACAGGATATGGCTACACCTTC.

J is TRBJ2-1 and V is TRBV7-6; 13 bases match TRBD2. This CDR3 comprises 14 residues. With V trimmed by 4 bases and J by 7 bases, 1 base remained unmatched. The germline V gene encodes CDR1 SGHVS and CDR2 FNYEAQ. CDR3 bases: TGTGCCAGCAGCTGGACTAGCGGGAGTAATGAGCAGTTCTTC. Translating gives CASSWTSGSNEQFF.

The chain employs TRBV4-3 and TRBJ2-1; 10 bases are shared with TRBD2. Germline assignment: CDR1 LGHNA and CDR2 YSLEER. Unmatched junction bases numbered 5, after V lost 2 bases and J lost 4 bases. The CDR3 sequence is 16 residues long. CDR3 sequence: CASSQQLAGQYNEQFF. CDR3 nucleotide sequence: TGCGCCAGCAGCCAACAACTAGCGGGACAGTACAATGAGCAGTTCTTC.

The chain couples TRBV5-1 to TRBJ2-3; 11 positions match TRBD2. The CDR3 has 17 amino acids. The germline CDR1 and CDR2 sequences are SGHRS and YFSETQ. V was clipped by 2 bases and J by 2 bases; unmatched bases: 7. CDR3: CASSFIASGGYTDTQYF. CDR3 DNA sequence: TGCGCCAGCAGCTTCATCGCTAGCGGGGGGTACACAGATACGCAGTATTTT.

The V and J genes are TRBV5-4 and TRBJ2-7; 7 bases are a match to TRBD2. This CDR3 spans 13 amino acids. Germline V gene lookup returns CDR1 SGHNT and CDR2 YYREEE (reference sequence). The V segment lost 2 bases and the J segment 5 bases; nucleotides outside the gene matches: 4. The CDR3 spells CASSLWGGHEQYF. CDR3 nucleotides: TGTGCCAGCAGCTTATGGGGGGGTCACGAGCAGTACTTC.

The rearrangement uses TRBV2 and TRBJ1-4; D perhaps matches TRBD1 (6 bases). The germline gives CDR1 SNHLY, CDR2 FYNNEI. The CDR3 is made up of 15 amino acids. The V gene lost 6 bases and the J gene lost 3 bases, with 14 bases spanning the gap. The CDR3 bases are TGTGCCAGCAGCCAACCGACAGGTCCTAATGAAAAACTGTTTTTT. Translated: CASSQPTGPNEKLFF.

This chain links TRBV4-1 with TRBJ1-3; the match to TRBD1 covers 8 bases. This CDR3 spans 15 amino acids. V was clipped by 1 base and J by 2 bases; unmatched bases: 1. Germline V CDR1 and CDR2: MGHRA, YSYEKL. The CDR3 region is CASSQVQGAGNTIYF. In DNA, the CDR3 is TGCGCCAGCAGCCAAGTACAGGGGGCTGGAAACACCATATATTTT.

CDR3 bases: TGTGCCAGCAGCCCCGGACAGGGGGGGAACTATGGCTACACCTTC. It codes for CASSPGQGGNYGYTF. This chain uses TRBV7-2 with TRBJ1-2; 10 nucleotides line up with TRBD1. V shed 5 bases and J 2 bases; nucleotides not matched to a gene: 5. The CDR3 contains 15 residues. Per germline, CDR1 SGHTA and CDR2 FQGNSA.

This CDR3 is CASSQVLISGRHGYTF. For the CDR3, the DNA is TGTGCCAGCAGCCAAGTCCTGATCTCAGGGAGGCATGGCTACACCTTC. The V gene is TRBV3-1 (or the pseudogene TRBV3-2), the J gene TRBJ1-2, with D perhaps matching TRBD1 (5 bases). Germline CDR1 reads LGHDT; CDR2 reads YNNKEL (reference sequence). Trimming left V 1 base short and J 6 bases short, with 18 bases between. The CDR3 extends over 16 amino acids.

In this sample, this clone turned up a few times. The chain uses TRBV7-2 and TRBJ1-5; D unresolved. Trimming left V 2 bases short and J 4 bases short, with 18 bases between. This CDR3 is built from 17 residues. CDR1 and CDR2 from the germline V gene are SGHTA and FQGNSA. CDR3 loop: CASSLSPVAKHNQPQHF. CDR3 bases: TGTGCCAGCAGCTTATCACCCGTAGCGAAACATAATCAGCCCCAGCATTTT.

The chain uses TRBV2 and TRBJ2-3, with 8 positions matching TRBD2. The germline V gene encodes CDR1 SNHLY and CDR2 FYNNEI. V shed 6 bases and J 2 bases; nucleotides not matched to a gene: 7. This CDR3 contains 15 residues. CDR3 loop: CASRSPGGPTDTQYF. The CDR3 DNA follows: TGTGCCAGCAGGTCCCCGGGGGGGCCCACAGATACGCAGTATTTT.